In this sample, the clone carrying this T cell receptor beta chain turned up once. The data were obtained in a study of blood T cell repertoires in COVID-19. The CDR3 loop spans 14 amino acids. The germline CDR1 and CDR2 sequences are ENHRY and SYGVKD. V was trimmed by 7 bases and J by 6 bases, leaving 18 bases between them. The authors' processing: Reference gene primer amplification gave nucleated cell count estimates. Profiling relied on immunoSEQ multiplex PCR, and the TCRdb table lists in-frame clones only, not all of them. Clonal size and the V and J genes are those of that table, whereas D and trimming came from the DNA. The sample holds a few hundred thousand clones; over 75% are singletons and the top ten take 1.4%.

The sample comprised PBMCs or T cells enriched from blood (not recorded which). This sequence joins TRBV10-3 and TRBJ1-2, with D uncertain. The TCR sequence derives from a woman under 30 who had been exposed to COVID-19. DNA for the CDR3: TGTGCCATCACCGAGGGCATAAGTTCGCATGGCTACACCTTC. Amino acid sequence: CAITEGISSHGYTF.